These T cell receptor beta chains were read from a single sample in a study of graft-versus-host responses after intestinal transplantation. Their target antigens are unknown. The table came from immunoSEQ multiplex PCR; TCRdb's copy has only in-frame clones and leaves some out. Of around 84,000 clones listed, roughly four fifths are singletons. Here the sequenced sample was unstimulated CD8+ T cells sorted from spleen or lymph node cells, taken before intestinal transplant. The receptors were gathered from a human donor who received an intestinal transplant. The CDR3 runs from the conserved cysteine through the conserved F or W. D genes are given only for firm matches. Rows give clone size only sometimes, using once, few, many, or a class for an expanded clone.

- | TRBJ2-1 | TRBV10-1 | TRBD2 | TGCGCCACCGGGACTAGGGGGGACGGTGAGCAGTTCTTC | CATGTRGDGEQFF
- | TRBJ2-7 | TRBV5-5 | - | TGTGCCAGCAGTCGAGGACGGGTGTTAGTCTACGAGCAGTACTTC | CASSRGRVLVYEQYF
- | TRBJ2-7 | TRBV9 | TRBD1 | TGTGCCAGCAGCGCGACAGGGGCCTCCTACGAGCAGTACTTC | CASSATGASYEQYF
- | TRBJ2-7 | TRBV6-5 | - | TGTGCCAGCATGAGACTGCACTACGAGCAGTACTTC | CASMRLHYEQYF
- | TRBJ2-3 | TRBV5-4 | - | TGTGCCAGCAGCTTGGCCGCGGGGTCTAGCACAGATACGCAGTATTTT | CASSLAAGSSTDTQYF
few | TRBJ2-7 | TRBV10-1 | TRBD2 | TGCGCCAGCAGTGAGTCGAGGCTAGCGGGCTCCTACGAGCAGTACTTC | CASSESRLAGSYEQYF
- | TRBJ1-5 | TRBV28 | - | TGTGCCAGCAACCAGGGGAGCAATCAGCCCCAGCATTTT | CASNQGSNQPQHF
- | TRBJ1-1 | TRBV10-3 | TRBD1 | TGTGCCATCGGGACAGGGGGAATGAACACTGAAGCTTTCTTT | CAIGTGGMNTEAFF
- | TRBJ2-5 | TRBV5-1 | TRBD1 | TGCGCCAGCACCGCCAGGGGGCGCAGCGGAGAGACCCAGTACTTC | CASTARGRSGETQYF
- | TRBJ2-1 | TRBV4-1 | TRBD2 | TGCGCCAGCAGCGAGCTAGCGGGAGTTCTTGATGAGCAGTTCTTC | CASSELAGVLDEQFF
few | TRBJ2-5 | TRBV2 | TRBD2 | TGTGCCAGCTCGGGACTAGCGGGGGTCCAAGAGACCCAGTACTTC | CASSGLAGVQETQYF
- | TRBJ1-2 | TRBV19 | - | TGTGCCAGTAAAGTAGGAGCTAACTATGGCTACACCTTC | CASKVGANYGYTF
- | TRBJ2-5 | TRBV9 | TRBD2 | TGTGCCAGCAGCGTAGTCGGGGGGGAGACCCAGTACTTC | CASSVVGGETQYF
once | TRBJ2-1 | TRBV25-1 | - | TGTGCCAGCAGTGGGGGAGGCAATGAGCAGTTCTTC | CASSGGGNEQFF
- | TRBJ2-5 | TRBV2 | TRBD2 | TGTGCCAGCAGTGGTGAGGGGAGGAGCGGGGGGCCGCTAACACACGAGACCCAGTACTTC | CASSGEGRSGGPLTHETQYF
once | TRBJ2-3 | TRBV9 | - | TGTGCCAGCAGCGTAGCGGGAGACACAGATACGCAGTATTTT | CASSVAGDTDTQYF
- | TRBJ2-5 | TRBV14 | TRBD1 | TGTGCCAGCAGCAGGTATTGGGACAGGCTCTTTGAGACCCAGTACTTC | CASSRYWDRLFETQYF
once | TRBJ2-7 | TRBV7-6 | - | TGTGCCAGCAGCTTCAAGGACGGCGCCTACGAGCAGTACTTC | CASSFKDGAYEQYF
- | TRBJ2-5 | TRBV5-1 | TRBD1 | TGCGCCAGCAGTAACGGACAGGGGGCCTGGGAGACCCAGTACTTC | CASSNGQGAWETQYF
- | TRBJ2-2 | TRBV11-2 | - | TGTGCCAGCAGCCCCAGGGCCGCGGGGGAGCTGTTTTTT | CASSPRAAGELFF
- | TRBJ2-6 | TRBV18 | - | TGTGCCAGCTCGCCATCGGGACCCCACTCGGGGGCCAACGTCCTGACTTTC | CASSPSGPHSGANVLTF
- | TRBJ2-1 | TRBV7-8 | - | TGTGCCAGCAACTCGGAGACTAGACGGGACAATGAGCAGTTCTTC | CASNSETRRDNEQFF
- | TRBJ2-3 | TRBV13 | TRBD2 | TGTGCCAGCAGCTCCCGACTAGCGGGGTTACTCACAGATACGCAGTATTTT | CASSSRLAGLLTDTQYF
- | TRBJ2-5 | TRBV7-9 | TRBD1 | TGTGCCAGCAGCTTACGCGAGCCTCGGGACAGGGGCCAAGAGACCCAGTACTTC | CASSLREPRDRGQETQYF
once | TRBJ1-3 | TRBV12-5 | TRBD1 | TGTGCTAGTGGTCCGGGACAGGGGGCTGGAAACACCATATATTTT | CASGPGQGAGNTIYF
- | TRBJ2-2 | TRBV5-1 | - | TGCGCCAGCAGAGCGAACACCGGGGAGCTGTTTTTT | CASRANTGELFF
- | TRBJ2-7 | TRBV5-1 | - | TGCGCCAGCAGCTCCCAGGGCGCCTACGAGCAGTACTTC | CASSSQGAYEQYF
- | TRBJ1-2 | TRBV19 | - | TGTGCCAGTAGTATAGTTGGCAGGGAGAGAGGAGGCTACACCTTC | CASSIVGRERGGYTF
once | TRBJ1-2 | TRBV11-2 | - | TGTGCCAGCAGCTTAGGGACAGTGGAGGTAACCTTC | CASSLGTVEVTF
- | TRBJ1-2 | TRBV2 | - | TGTGCCAGCACGGACGGCCCTTATGGCTACACCTTC | CASTDGPYGYTF
- | TRBJ2-1 | TRBV19 | TRBD2 | TGTGCCAGTAGTACCAGCGGGACTGGCAATGAGCAGTTCTTC | CASSTSGTGNEQFF
- | TRBJ2-5 | TRBV28 | - | TGTGCCAGCAGTACCCGGGTTTTAGACCGAGTTGAGACCCAGTACTTC | CASSTRVLDRVETQYF
- | TRBJ1-1 | TRBV6-1 | - | TGTGCCAGCAGTGACAGGGTCATGGCCACTGAAGCTTTCTTT | CASSDRVMATEAFF
few | TRBJ2-7 | TRBV13 | - | TGTGCCAGCAGCTTAGACAACGAGCAGTACTTC | CASSLDNEQYF
- | TRBJ2-4 | TRBV5-3 | TRBD2 | TGTGCCAGAAGCTACTTAGCGGGTGCCCGCTTGTTGAACATTCAGTACTTC | CARSYLAGARLLNIQYF
- | TRBJ2-2 | TRBV9 | - | TGTGCCAGCAGCGTGCGGGCCGGGGAGCTGTTTTTT | CASSVRAGELFF
- | TRBJ2-7 | TRBV5-5 | - | TGTGCCAGCACATTAGTGGGCTCCGAGCAGTACTTC | CASTLVGSEQYF
- | TRBJ2-1 | TRBV29-1 | - | TGCAGCGTTCACACAGGTCGGTCCTACAATGAGCAGTTCTTC | CSVHTGRSYNEQFF
- | TRBJ2-7 | TRBV5-4 | - | TGTGCCAGCAGCTCCAGTGGACAGAGCTACGAGCAGTACTTC | CASSSSGQSYEQYF
- | TRBJ2-3 | TRBV10-2 | - | TGCGCCGGGGGGGGGACATACATTTCCACAGATACGCAGTATTTT | CAGGGTYISTDTQYF
- | TRBJ1-1 | TRBV5-1 | TRBD1 | TGCGCCAGCAGCGAGGGGCCGACAGGGGGCACTGAAGCTTTCTTT | CASSEGPTGGTEAFF
- | TRBJ2-3 | TRBV4-1 | - | TGCGCCAGCAGCCAAAGCCTACTCCCGGGGACAGATACGCAGTATTTT | CASSQSLLPGTDTQYF
- | TRBJ2-1 | TRBV27 | TRBD2 | TGTGCCAGCAGTACCCCTAGCGGGGGGGCCTCCTACAATGAGCAGTTCTTC | CASSTPSGGASYNEQFF
once | TRBJ1-5 | TRBV28 | - | TGTGCCAGCAGTACTGACAGCAATCAGCCCCAGCATTTT | CASSTDSNQPQHF
- | TRBJ2-1 | TRBV7-9 | TRBD2 | TGTGCCAGCAGCTACCCAGTTAGCGGGGGGGCTGAGGATGAGCAGTTCTTC | CASSYPVSGGAEDEQFF
- | TRBJ2-7 | TRBV25-1 | - | TGTGCCAGCAGTGACGGTTACGAGCAGTACTTC | CASSDGYEQYF
- | TRBJ2-1 | TRBV30 | - | TGTGCCTGGACTACAGGGTCTGGCTACAATGAGCAGTTCTTC | CAWTTGSGYNEQFF
- | TRBJ2-7 | TRBV27 | TRBD2 | TGTGCCAGCAGTACCTCCGGGACTAGCGCCCACGAGCAGTACTTC | CASSTSGTSAHEQYF
- | TRBJ1-3 | TRBV6-4 | - | TGTGCCAGCAGTGACCCGGGAATTGGAAACACCATATATTTT | CASSDPGIGNTIYF
- | TRBJ1-1 | TRBV6-6 | - | TGTGCCAGCAGTTTGCTCACACCACACACTGAAGCTTTCTTT | CASSLLTPHTEAFF
once | TRBJ2-3 | TRBV6-1 | - | TGTGCCAGCAGTGCAGAGTCAGGTACGCAGTATTTT | CASSAESGTQYF
- | TRBJ1-1 | TRBV7-9 | TRBD1 | TGTGCCAGCAGCTTCGCAGGGGGCTACATTGAAGCTTTCTTT | CASSFAGGYIEAFF
once | TRBJ2-7 | TRBV5-1 | TRBD2 | TGCGCCAGCAGCTTGGAAGGCGGGAGCTTGTACGAGCAGTACTTC | CASSLEGGSLYEQYF
- | TRBJ1-1 | TRBV4-1 | TRBD1 | TGCGCCAGCAGCCAAGATCGAGGCCCGGGACAGGGGGGGACTGAAGCTTTCTTT | CASSQDRGPGQGGTEAFF
once | TRBJ2-1 | TRBV5-1 | - | TGCGCCAGCAGCTTAGAGGGCCCCGAGAGCTCCTACAATGAGCAGTTCTTC | CASSLEGPESSYNEQFF
- | TRBJ2-1 | TRBV4-2 | TRBD1 | TGTGCCAGCAGCCAGGTAGGGACAGGGCATGCTCTGAGGGGCTACAATGAGCAGTTCTTC | CASSQVGTGHALRGYNEQFF
- | TRBJ2-7 | TRBV4-1 | - | TGCGCCAGCAGCCAAGATAACGCATGGGACAACCACTACGAGCAGTACTTC | CASSQDNAWDNHYEQYF